One and the same sample provided the 27 T cell receptor beta chains below, sequenced in a study of T cell changes during pregnancy in multiple sclerosis. Measured with immunoSEQ multiplex PCR; TCRdb has only the in-frame clones, and not every one. Of 57,000 or so clones in the sample, approximately 91% are singletons; the top ten hold 1.3%. The material sequenced was peripheral blood, taken in the second trimester of pregnancy. These receptors all stem from a female donor with multiple sclerosis, enrolled in a pregnancy study.

The V gene is TRBV19, the J gene TRBJ1-1; 8 nucleotides line up with TRBD1. The CDR3 consists of 14 residues. V dropped 6 bases and J dropped 3; count of bases not matched to a gene: 6. CDR1 and CDR2 (germline): LNHDA, SQIVND (reference sequence). CDR3 in DNA: TGTGCCAGTAGGGAGCAGGGGGCCTACACTGAAGCTTTCTTT. This gives the protein CASREQGAYTEAFF.

This clone was counted a single time. The CDR3 sequence: CATSWTLSSYEQYF. CDR3 sequence (DNA): TGTGCCACCAGTTGGACACTTAGCTCCTACGAGCAGTACTTC. The chain links TRBV15 to TRBJ2-7; maybe TRBD1 (5 bases). The CDR3 has 14 amino acids. Germline V gene data show CDR1 as LNHNV and CDR2 as YYDKDF (reference sequence). The V end was cut by 6 bases, the J end by 0 bases, with 12 bases between. Combining the CDR3 with reference TRBV15 and TRBJ2-7 gives the whole variable domain DAMVIQNPRYQVTQFGKPVTLSCSQTLNHNVMYWYQQKSSQAPKLLFHYYDKDFNNEADTPDNFQSRRPNTSFCFLDIRSPGLGDTAMYLCATSWTLSSYEQYFGPGTRLTVT.

This clone was observed a single time. The DNA for the CDR3 is TGTGCCAGCAGTATAGGGGGGGAGGGTGGAAACACCATATATTTT. Its protein product is CASSIGGEGGNTIYF. The genes are TRBV6-5 and TRBJ1-3; D is perhaps TRBD1 (6 bases). The V and J ends lost 5 bases and 3 bases respectively, with 14 bases between them. This CDR3 spans 15 amino acids. From germline, CDR1 is MNHEY and CDR2 SVGAGI.

The chain combines TRBV10-3 with TRBJ2-5; D not resolved. V was clipped by 4 bases and J by 5 bases, with 11 bases between them. This CDR3 has 13 amino acids. CDR1 and CDR2 (germline): ENHRY, SYGVKD. The CDR3 here is CAISVVLGETQYF. DNA for the CDR3: TGTGCCATCAGTGTGGTCCTTGGCGAGACCCAGTACTTC.

The genes are TRBV4-2 and TRBJ2-3; 9 bases match TRBD2. Germline CDR1 reads LGHNA; CDR2 reads YNFKEQ. V dropped 0 bases and J dropped 4; count of bases not matched to a gene: 5. The CDR3 is made up of 16 amino acids. The CDR3 DNA reads TGTGCCAGCAGCCAAGATCGGGGCGGGGGGGCAGATACGCAGTATTTT. This gives the protein CASSQDRGGGADTQYF.

The rearrangement uses TRBV5-4 and TRBJ1-6, with unresolved D. Trimming shortened V by 4 bases and J by 7 bases, and 21 bases separated the two germline ends. The CDR3 runs to 17 residues. Germline CDR1 is SGHNT and CDR2 is YYREEE (reference sequence). The CDR3 sequence is CASSTGRGNWANSPLHF. CDR3 sequence (DNA): TGTGCCAGCAGCACCGGACGGGGAAATTGGGCGAATTCACCCCTCCACTTT.

The CDR3, as DNA: TGCAGCGTAGGGGGAGCACGTGAAAAACTGTTTTTT. As protein: CSVGGAREKLFF. This sequence joins TRBV29-1 and TRBJ1-4; TRBD1 might be the D (6 bases). The CDR3 length is 12 residues. V was trimmed by 6 bases and J by 7 bases, leaving 12 bases between them. Germline V gives CDR1 SQVTM, CDR2 ANQGSEA.

The rearrangement joins TRBV18 to TRBJ1-1; perhaps TRBD1 as D (5 bases). The length of the CDR3 is 17 residues. With 2 bases removed from V and 0 bases from J, the gap between germline ends came to 16 bases. Germline V gives CDR1 KGHSH, CDR2 LQKENI. CDR3 DNA: TGTGCCAGCTCACCATACGGCCAGGGCCCCATGAACACTGAAGCTTTCTTT. This gives the protein CASSPYGQGPMNTEAFF.

V and J are TRBV5-1 and TRBJ2-7; unclear D gene. CDR3 length: 14 residues. Trimming removed 4 bases from V and 5 bases from J, with 16 bases in between. Germline V lookup: CDR1 SGHRS, CDR2 YFSETQ. The CDR3 sequence: CASSPVPYPNEQYF. The CDR3 DNA reads TGCGCCAGCAGCCCGGTCCCCTATCCTAACGAGCAGTACTTC.

V gene TRBV6-4 combines with J gene TRBJ2-5; 9 bases map to TRBD1. This CDR3 comprises 13 residues. V shed 8 bases and J 5 bases; nucleotides not matched to a gene: 6. The V gene's germline CDR1 is MRHNA and CDR2 SNTAGT. The CDR3 DNA reads as TGTGCCAGCTCTAGAGGACAGGGGGAGACCCAGTACTTC. Translating gives CASSRGQGETQYF.

This chain uses TRBV6-6 with TRBJ2-3; 7 bases align to TRBD2. V shed 8 bases, J shed 9 bases, and the junction held 14 bases outside the gene matches. This CDR3 region has 14 residues. Germline assignment: CDR1 MNHNY and CDR2 SVGAGI (reference sequence). In nucleotides, the CDR3 is TGTGCCAGCGGGCCGCCGCCGGGGGGAGGGACGCAGTATTTT. Its translation: CASGPPPGGGTQYF.

The V call is TRBV15, the J call TRBJ2-7; 9 bases are shared with TRBD1. This CDR3 contains 17 residues. Looked up from germline, CDR1 is LNHNV and CDR2 is YYDKDF (reference sequence). V lost 1 base, J lost 3 bases, and 10 bases stayed unmatched. CDR3 sequence reads: CATSRVGGGQGYYEQYF. CDR3 nucleotide sequence: TGTGCCACCAGCAGAGTCGGAGGGGGACAGGGCTACTACGAGCAGTACTTC.

The gene calls are TRBV6-4 and TRBJ2-3; D perhaps matches TRBD1 (6 bases). The CDR3 has 15 residues. V dropped 4 bases and J dropped 1 base, with 12 bases sitting between them. Germline V gene sequence: CDR1 MRHNA, CDR2 SNTAGT. The chain's CDR3 is CASSGGQLGTDTQYF. CDR3 in DNA: TGTGCCAGCAGTGGGGGGCAGTTGGGCACAGATACGCAGTATTTT.

V gene TRBV5-1 combines with J gene TRBJ1-4; no definite D call. The length of the CDR3 is 15 residues. V was pared by 4 bases and J by 5 bases, with 15 bases between. The germline V gene has CDR1 SGHRS and CDR2 YFSETQ. CDR3 sequence reads: CASSRNTGLNEKLFF. The CDR3 nucleotides read TGCGCCAGCAGCCGTAACACCGGACTAAATGAAAAACTGTTTTTT.

The chain joins TRBV7-2 to TRBJ2-3, with 7 bases aligning to TRBD1. V trimming: 4 bases; J trimming: 2 bases; junction bases outside the gene matches: 9. Germline CDR1 is SGHTA and CDR2 is FQGNSA. This CDR3 region has 16 residues. CDR3 DNA sequence: TGTGCCAGCAGCTCCGGGACAGACGATCCCACAGATACGCAGTATTTT. Residues: CASSSGTDDPTDTQYF. Complete variable domain (other parts from reference TRBV7-2 and TRBJ2-3): GAGVSQSPSNKVTEKGKDVELRCDPISGHTALYWYRQSLGQGLEFLIYFQGNSAPDKSGLPSDRFSAERTGGSVSTLTIQRTQQEDSAVYLCASSSGTDDPTDTQYFGPGTRLTVL.

V and J are TRBV7-3 and TRBJ2-3, with D possibly matching TRBD2 (5 bases). Trimming left V 5 bases short and J 8 bases short, with 17 bases between. This CDR3 comprises 14 residues. Per germline, CDR1 SGHTA and CDR2 FQGTGA. For the CDR3, the DNA is TGTGCCAGCAGCCAAACGGGAACACCGGGTACGCAGTATTTT. Translated, it gives CASSQTGTPGTQYF.

The V and J genes are TRBV18 and TRBJ1-1; TRBD1 agrees at 7 bases. V was pared by 1 base and J by 1 base, with 6 bases of the junction left unmatched. Germline values: CDR1 KGHSH, CDR2 LQKENI. This CDR3 has 16 residues. The DNA of the CDR3 is TGTGCCAGCTCACCACAGGGACAGTACGCGAACACTGAAGCTTTCTTT. Translation gives CASSPQGQYANTEAFF.

This chain links TRBV2 with TRBJ1-3; D ambiguous. Germline CDR1 and CDR2: SNHLY and FYNNEI. The germline V and J ends were trimmed by 5 bases and 2 bases, with 10 bases remaining between them. This CDR3 spans 14 amino acids. The chain's CDR3 is CASSLHEAGNTIYF. The CDR3, as DNA: TGTGCCAGCAGTCTACATGAGGCTGGAAACACCATATATTTT.

The chain employs TRBV4-1 and TRBJ1-1; 7 bases are shared with TRBD1. V shed 5 bases and J 0 bases; nucleotides not matched to a gene: 3. This CDR3 has 14 residues. In germline, CDR1 is MGHRA, CDR2 YSYEKL. CDR3: CASSARGLNTEAFF. Here the CDR3 DNA reads TGCGCCAGCAGCGCCAGGGGGTTGAACACTGAAGCTTTCTTT.

The chain recombines TRBV7-6 with TRBJ1-1; TRBD1 aligns across 9 bases. There are 16 residues in the CDR3. Germline V gives CDR1 SGHVS, CDR2 FNYEAQ. The V and J ends lost 4 bases and 3 bases, in that order; junction bases with no gene match: 9. CDR3 DNA sequence: TGTGCCAGCAGCTCATACAGGGGGCTCGGGCACACTGAAGCTTTCTTT. Amino acid sequence: CASSSYRGLGHTEAFF.

V and J are TRBV2 and TRBJ1-1, with D hard to call. CDR1 and CDR2 from the germline V gene are SNHLY and FYNNEI. Deletions cut 6 bases from V and 4 bases from J, with 18 bases between. CDR3 size: 15 residues. The CDR3 loop reads CASRDFRVRATEAFF. The CDR3 DNA reads as TGTGCCAGCAGGGACTTTCGGGTACGGGCCACTGAAGCTTTCTTT.

This clone was seen just once. The chain recombines TRBV30 with TRBJ1-2, with TRBD1 as a possible D gene (5 bases). V lost 0 bases, J lost 8 bases, and 13 bases lay in between. The CDR3 covers 13 residues. In germline, CDR1 is GTSNPN, CDR2 SVGIG (reference sequence). CDR3 DNA: TGTGCCTGGAGTGTTGACAGAATGGCAGGCTACACCTTC. Translated: CAWSVDRMAGYTF.

The genes are TRBV2 and TRBJ1-1, with a tentative D call TRBD1 (6 bases). CDR3 size: 15 residues. With 2 bases removed from V and 4 bases from J, the gap between germline ends came to 14 bases. Germline assignment: CDR1 SNHLY and CDR2 FYNNEI. The CDR3 here is CASSEQGFGGTEAFF. The CDR3 region has the DNA TGTGCCAGCAGTGAACAGGGGTTTGGTGGCACTGAAGCTTTCTTT.

The V and J genes are TRBV5-1 and TRBJ2-5, with 10 bases that match TRBD2. J lost 4 bases, V lost 4 bases, and 7 bases had no gene match. CDR3 size: 15 residues. Germline V gene lookup returns CDR1 SGHRS and CDR2 YFSETQ. The CDR3 is CASSRGTSDGETQYF. As DNA, the CDR3 is TGCGCCAGCAGCCGAGGGACTAGCGATGGAGAGACCCAGTACTTC.

The CDR3 DNA reads as TGTGCCAGCAGCCGGTCCGGGACAGGTGATTATGAGCAGTACTTC. Translated: CASSRSGTGDYEQYF. The gene calls are TRBV6-5 and TRBJ2-7; 8 bases map to TRBD1. CDR1 and CDR2 from the germline V gene are MNHEY and SVGAGI. With V trimmed by 6 bases and J by 7 bases, 14 bases remained unmatched. CDR3 size: 15 residues.

This chain joins TRBV6-5 and TRBJ2-7; 10 bases line up with TRBD1. CDR1 and CDR2 from the germline V gene are MNHEY and SVGAGI. The V and J ends lost 8 bases and 1 base, in that order; junction bases with no gene match: 2. The CDR3 has 13 residues. CDR3 amino acids: CASEGQGSYEQYF. CDR3 DNA sequence: TGTGCCAGCGAGGGACAGGGGTCCTACGAGCAGTACTTC.

J is TRBJ2-3 and V is TRBV5-1; the match to TRBD1 covers 8 bases. This CDR3 is built from 15 residues. Germline CDR1 SGHRS, CDR2 YFSETQ. The trim removed 0 bases at V and 6 bases at J, leaving 6 bases unmatched. The CDR3 DNA follows: TGCGCCAGCAGCTTGGAGGACAGGGTCCTGGATACGCAGTATTTT. It is translated as CASSLEDRVLDTQYF.